In its sample, the clone carrying this T cell receptor (beta chain) was seen a few times. Germline-derived CDR1 and CDR2 are SQVTM and ANQGSEA. CDR3 length equals 16 residues. This entry belongs to a study of beta chain features in type 1 diabetes. Reverse transcription of all isolated RNA meant that expressed TCRB transcripts were sequenced. TCRdb keeps only in-frame clones here, not all; method: immunoSEQ multiplex PCR. The data show 900,000 or so clones, with 17% seen just once and 0.023% held by the top ten. The receptor was isolated from a woman between 18 and 29 years old in good health. Sequencing input: naive CD4+ T cells from blood. The chain carries TRBV29-1 and TRBJ2-1; D possibly corresponds to TRBD2 (7 bases). The CDR3 bases are TGCACAGGAACGGGGGGCGGGAGCGGCTCCTACAATGAGCAGTTCTTC. It yields the protein CTGTGGGSGSYNEQFF.